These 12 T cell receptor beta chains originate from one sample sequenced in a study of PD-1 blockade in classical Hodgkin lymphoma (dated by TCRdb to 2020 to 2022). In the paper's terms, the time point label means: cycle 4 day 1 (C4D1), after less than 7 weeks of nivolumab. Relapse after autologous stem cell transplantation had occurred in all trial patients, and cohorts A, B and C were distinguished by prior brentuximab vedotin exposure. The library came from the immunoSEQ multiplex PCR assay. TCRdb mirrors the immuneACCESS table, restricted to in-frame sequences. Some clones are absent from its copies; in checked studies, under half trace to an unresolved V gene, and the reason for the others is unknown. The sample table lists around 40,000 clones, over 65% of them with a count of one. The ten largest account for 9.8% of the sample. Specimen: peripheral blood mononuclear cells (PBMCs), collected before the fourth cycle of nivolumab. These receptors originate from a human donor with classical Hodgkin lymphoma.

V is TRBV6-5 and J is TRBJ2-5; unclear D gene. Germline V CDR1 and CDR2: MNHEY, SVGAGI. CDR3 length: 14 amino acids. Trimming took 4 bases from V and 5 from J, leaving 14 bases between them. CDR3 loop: CASSSTGRAETQYF. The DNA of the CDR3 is TGTGCCAGCAGTTCCACCGGCCGCGCGGAGACCCAGTACTTC.

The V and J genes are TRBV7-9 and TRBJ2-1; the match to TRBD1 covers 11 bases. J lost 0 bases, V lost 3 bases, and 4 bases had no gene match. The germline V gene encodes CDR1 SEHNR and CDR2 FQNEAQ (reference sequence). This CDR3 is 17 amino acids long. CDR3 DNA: TGTGCCAGCAGCTTCCGGGACAGGGGGAGCTCCTACAATGAGCAGTTCTTC. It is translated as CASSFRDRGSSYNEQFF.

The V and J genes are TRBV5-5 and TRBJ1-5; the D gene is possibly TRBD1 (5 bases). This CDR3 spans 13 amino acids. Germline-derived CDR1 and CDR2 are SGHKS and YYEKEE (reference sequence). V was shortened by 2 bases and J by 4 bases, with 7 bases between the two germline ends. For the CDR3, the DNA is TGTGCCAGCAGCTTAGGGACGAATCAGCCCCAGCATTTT. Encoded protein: CASSLGTNQPQHF. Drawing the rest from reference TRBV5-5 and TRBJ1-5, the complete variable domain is DAGVTQSPTHLIKTRGQQVTLRCSPISGHKSVSWYQQVLGQGPQFIFQYYEKEERGRGNFPDRFSARQFPNYSSELNVNALLLGDSALYLCASSLGTNQPQHFGDGTRLSIL.

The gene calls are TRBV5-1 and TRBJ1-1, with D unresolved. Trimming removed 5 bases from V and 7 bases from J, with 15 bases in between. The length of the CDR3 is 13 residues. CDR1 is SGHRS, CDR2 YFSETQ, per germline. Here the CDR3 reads CASSPTTLHEAFF. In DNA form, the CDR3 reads TGCGCCAGCAGTCCTACCACGTTACATGAAGCTTTCTTT.

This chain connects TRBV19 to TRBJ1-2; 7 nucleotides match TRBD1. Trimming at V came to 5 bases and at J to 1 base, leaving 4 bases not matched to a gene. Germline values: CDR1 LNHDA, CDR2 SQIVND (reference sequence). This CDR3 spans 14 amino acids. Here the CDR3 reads CASSPTGINYGYTF. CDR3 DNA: TGTGCCAGTAGTCCGACAGGGATTAACTATGGCTACACCTTC.

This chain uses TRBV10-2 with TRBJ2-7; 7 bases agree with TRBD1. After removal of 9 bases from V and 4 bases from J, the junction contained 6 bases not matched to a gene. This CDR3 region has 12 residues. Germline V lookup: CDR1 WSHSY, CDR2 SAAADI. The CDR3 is CARRQGLYEQYF. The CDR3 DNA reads TGCGCCAGGAGACAGGGTTTATACGAGCAGTACTTC.

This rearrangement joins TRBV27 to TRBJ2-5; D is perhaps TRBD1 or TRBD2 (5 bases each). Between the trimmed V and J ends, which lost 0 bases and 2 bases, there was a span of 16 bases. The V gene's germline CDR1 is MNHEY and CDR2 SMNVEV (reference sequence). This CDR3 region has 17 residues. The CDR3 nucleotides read TGTGCCAGCAGTTTATCGGGGGTATTGTCAAGGCAAGAGACCCAGTACTTC. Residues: CASSLSGVLSRQETQYF.

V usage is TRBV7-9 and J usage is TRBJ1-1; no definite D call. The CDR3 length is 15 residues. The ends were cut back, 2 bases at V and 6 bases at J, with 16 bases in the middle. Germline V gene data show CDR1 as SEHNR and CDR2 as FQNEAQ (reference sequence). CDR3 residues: CASSLSGSLLAEAFF. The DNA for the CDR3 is TGTGCCAGCAGCTTATCGGGCAGCCTCCTGGCTGAAGCTTTCTTT.

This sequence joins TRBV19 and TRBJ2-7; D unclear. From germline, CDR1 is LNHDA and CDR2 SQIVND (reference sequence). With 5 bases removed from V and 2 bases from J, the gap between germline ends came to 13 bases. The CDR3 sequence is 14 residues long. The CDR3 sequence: CASSPSRNTYEQYF. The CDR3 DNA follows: TGTGCCAGTAGTCCAAGCAGGAATACCTACGAGCAGTACTTC. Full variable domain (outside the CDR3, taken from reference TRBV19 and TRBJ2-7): DGGITQSPKYLFRKEGQNVTLSCEQNLNHDAMYWYRQDPGQGLRLIYYSQIVNDFQKGDIAEGYSVSREKKESFPLTVTSAQKNPTAFYLCASSPSRNTYEQYFGPGTRLTVT.

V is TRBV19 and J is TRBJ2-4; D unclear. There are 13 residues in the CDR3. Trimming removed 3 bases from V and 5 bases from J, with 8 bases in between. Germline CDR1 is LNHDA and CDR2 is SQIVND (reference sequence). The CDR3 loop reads CASSMDRENIQYF. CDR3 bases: TGTGCCAGTAGTATGGACCGAGAAAACATTCAGTACTTC.

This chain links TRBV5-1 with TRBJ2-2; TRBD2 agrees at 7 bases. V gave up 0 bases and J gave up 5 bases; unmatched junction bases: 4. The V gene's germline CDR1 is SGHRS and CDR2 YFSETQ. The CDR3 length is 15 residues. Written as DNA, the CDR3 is TGCGCCAGCAGCTTGGTCGGGGGGAGTACCGGGGAGCTGTTTTTT. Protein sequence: CASSLVGGSTGELFF. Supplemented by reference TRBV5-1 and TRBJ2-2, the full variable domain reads KAGVTQTPRYLIKTRGQQVTLSCSPISGHRSVSWYQQTPGQGLQFLFEYFSETQRNKGNFPGRFSGRQFSNSRSEMNVSTLELGDSALYLCASSLVGGSTGELFFGEGSRLTVL.

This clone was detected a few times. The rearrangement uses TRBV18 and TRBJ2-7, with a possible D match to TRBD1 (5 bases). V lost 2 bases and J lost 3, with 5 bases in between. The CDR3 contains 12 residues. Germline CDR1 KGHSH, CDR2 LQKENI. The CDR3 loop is CASSPTGYEQYF. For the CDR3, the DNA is TGTGCCAGCTCACCAACAGGCTACGAGCAGTACTTC.